The clone carrying this TCR beta chain came up a few times. What it binds is not known. The CDR3 consists of 16 residues. The V end was cut by 3 bases, the J end by 8 bases, with 20 bases between. CDR1 MGHDK and CDR2 SYGVNS come from the germline V gene. Through a sample-barcoded 5' primer and a J-beta primer mix, a second PCR was run for about 7 to 12 cycles. MiXCR, run by TCRdb on the 5' RACE reads, gives a single entry per CDR3 protein. The sample has more than 1.4 million distinct CDR3 sequences; around 42% are singletons. The sample originates from a study of blood T cells in healthy people across ages. Regarding the study as a whole: Long-lived and aged donors differed, with more naive CD4+ cells and higher diversity in the long-lived.

The gene calls are TRBV25-1 and TRBJ2-1; the D call may be TRBD1 or TRBD2 (5 bases each). This receptor was obtained from a young woman in good health. Specimen: blood. DNA of the CDR3: TGTGCCAGCAGTGACCCCGGGACGGGGTTTAGGGATGAGCAGTTCTTC. As protein: CASSDPGTGFRDEQFF.